This T cell receptor beta chain was observed in a study of blood T cell repertoires in COVID-19. Original handling: From reference gene primer amplification, estimates of nucleated cell counts were derived. The method was immunoSEQ multiplex PCR; TCRdb's version includes in-frame clones alone and lacks a portion of them. V and J calls and clone size are copied from that table; D and trimming were computed from the DNA. The profile covers some 190,000 clones, with around 80% appearing a single time and roughly 8% taken by the ten largest. Only one count was recorded for this clone. The clonotype originates from a woman aged 55 to 70 with COVID-19, enrolled during active disease. Input material: peripheral blood.

The CDR3 protein is CASSLAGGQETQYF. CDR3 bases: TGTGCCAGCAGCTTAGCGGGGGGCCAAGAGACCCAGTACTTC. This rearrangement joins TRBV11-2 to TRBJ2-5; 7 bases fit TRBD2. CDR1 SGHAT and CDR2 FQNNGV come from the germline V gene. The ends lost 1 base at V and 1 base at J; junction bases unmatched: 0. The CDR3 extends over 14 amino acids.